This T cell receptor beta chain comes out of a study of blood T cell repertoires in COVID-19. Turning to the study itself: Sources were T cells, B-cell-depleted T cells, or PBMCs; the material itself was cDNA or gDNA.

Profiling relied on immunoSEQ multiplex PCR, and the TCRdb table lists in-frame clones only, not all of them. The sample lists about 150,000 clones, around 84% seen once, with around 7.7% in the top ten. Sequencing was performed on PBMCs or T cells enriched from blood (not recorded which). This TCR came from a man aged 45-65 years who had recovered from COVID-19.

In nucleotides, the CDR3 is TGTGCCACCAGCGGAGGACTTGCGCGGTATCAGCCCCAGCATTTT. Amino acids: CATSGGLARYQPQHF. The chain combines TRBV15 with TRBJ1-5; D is unresolved. Germline values: CDR1 LNHNV, CDR2 YYDKDF (reference sequence). This CDR3 is built from 15 residues. The germline V and J ends were trimmed by 5 bases and 5 bases, with 16 bases remaining between them.